This T cell receptor (beta chain) was documented in a study of T cells after yellow fever vaccination. About the study: SMART-Seq v4 Ultra Low Input prepared libraries from low-cell fractions. Study-level findings and limits: The booster response re-showed most primary clones: 96% CD4, 88% CD8.

J gave up 3 bases and V 6 bases, and 4 bases lay outside the gene matches. The germline CDR1 and CDR2 sequences are SQVTM and ANQGSEA. The CDR3 sequence is 13 residues long. At least ten counts were recorded for this clonotype. Antigen: not known. It was through 5'RACE template switching that TCR cDNA was made, with a universal primer site and UMIs added. TCRdb re-analysed the 5' RACE reads in MiXCR, keeping a single row per CDR3 protein. The table has 610,000 or so distinct CDR3 sequences, roughly 12% seen once. Sequencing was performed on PBMCs, taken on the day of the yellow fever booster vaccination. The chain combines TRBV29-1 with TRBJ1-4; 7 bases fit TRBD1. This TCR derives from a man aged 30 to 45 who received the YFV17D yellow fever vaccine. CDR3 DNA: TGCAGCGTAGGGACAGCACCTAATGAAAAACTGTTTTTT. It codes for CSVGTAPNEKLFF. Full variable domain (remainder filled in from reference TRBV29-1 and TRBJ1-4): SAVISQKPSRDICQRGTSLTIQCQVDSQVTMMFWYRQQPGQSLTLIATANQGSEATYESGFVIDKFPISRPNLTFSTLTVSNMSPEDSSIYLCSVGTAPNEKLFFGSGTQLSVL.